Each of the 18 T cell receptor beta chains below was sequenced from the same sample in a study of cytomegalovirus exposure and HLA in healthy donors. Libraries were prepared by immunoSEQ multiplex PCR; TCRdb keeps only in-frame clonotypes and omits some of them. The data hold some 150,000 clones, with 88% observed a single time. Sequencing was performed on PBMCs. The receptors originated from a woman between 18 and 29 years old in good health and CMV-seropositive.

This rearrangement joins TRBV7-2 to TRBJ2-2; TRBD2 matches 8 bases. CDR1 is SGHTA, CDR2 FQGNSA, per germline. The V gene end was trimmed by 2 bases and the J gene end by 6 bases; junction bases not matched to a gene: 8. The CDR3 is 16 residues long. In DNA form, the CDR3 reads TGTGCCAGCAGCTTAATAGCGGGACGATTTGCCGGGGAGCTGTTTTTT. It yields the protein CASSLIAGRFAGELFF.

The chain is built from TRBV19 and TRBJ2-4; weak D call: TRBD1 (6 bases). Deletions cut 0 bases from V and 9 bases from J, with 12 bases between. Germline CDR1 reads LNHDA; CDR2 reads SQIVND (reference sequence). CDR3 size: 14 residues. CDR3 sequence: CASSIDHVRGIQYF. CDR3 DNA sequence: TGTGCCAGTAGTATAGATCATGTCAGGGGCATTCAGTACTTC. Full variable domain (rest looked up from reference TRBV19 and TRBJ2-4): DGGITQSPKYLFRKEGQNVTLSCEQNLNHDAMYWYRQDPGQGLRLIYYSQIVNDFQKGDIAEGYSVSREKKESFPLTVTSAQKNPTAFYLCASSIDHVRGIQYFGAGTRLSVL.

The chain couples TRBV7-8 to TRBJ2-5, with 11 bases aligning to TRBD2. The V segment lost 1 base and the J segment 0 bases; nucleotides outside the gene matches: 1. CDR1 is SGHVS, CDR2 FQNEAQ, per germline. This CDR3 is built from 16 residues. The CDR3 spells CASSLVLAGDQETQYF. In DNA form, the CDR3 reads TGTGCCAGCAGCTTAGTACTAGCGGGGGACCAAGAGACCCAGTACTTC.

This clone was seen just once. The V call is TRBV4-2, the J call TRBJ2-6; 8 nucleotides agree with TRBD1. Unmatched junction bases numbered 4, after V lost 5 bases and J lost 4 bases. CDR1 is LGHNA, CDR2 YNFKEQ, per germline. This CDR3 contains 15 residues. The chain's CDR3 is CASSGQGSGANVLTF. The CDR3 DNA follows: TGTGCCAGCAGCGGACAGGGTTCAGGGGCCAACGTCCTGACTTTC.

The chain is built from TRBV7-9 and TRBJ2-1, with D unclear. This CDR3 is 13 amino acids long. V lost 1 base and J lost 10, with 11 bases in between. Germline CDR1 is SEHNR and CDR2 is FQNEAQ (reference sequence). DNA of the CDR3: TGTGCCAGCAGCTTAGATTATTCCGGGGAGCAGTTCTTC. Its translation is CASSLDYSGEQFF.

V and J are TRBV5-4 and TRBJ2-7, with a possible D match to TRBD1 (6 bases). The CDR3 spans 15 residues. Trimming pared 2 bases from V and 3 bases from J, leaving 15 bases between. Germline V CDR1 and CDR2: SGHNT, YYREEE (reference sequence). The CDR3 sequence is CASSLIGTTGYEQYF. The CDR3 bases are TGTGCCAGCAGCTTAATTGGGACGACAGGCTACGAGCAGTACTTC.

This clone occurred a few times. The chain links TRBV2 to TRBJ1-2; no clear D gene. The V gene's germline CDR1 is SNHLY and CDR2 FYNNEI. There are 13 residues in the CDR3. Trimming took 4 bases from V and 2 from J, leaving 8 bases between them. CDR3 residues: CASSVQANYGYTF. The DNA of the CDR3 is TGTGCCAGCAGTGTGCAGGCGAACTATGGCTACACCTTC.

CDR3 coding DNA: TGTGCCAGCAGTTTAGACAGGCTAGTGAACACTGAAGCTTTCTTT. As protein: CASSLDRLVNTEAFF. The chain couples TRBV28 to TRBJ1-1; D perhaps matches TRBD1 (6 bases). The V gene's germline CDR1 is MDHEN and CDR2 SYDVKM. Trimming cost V 2 bases and J 0 bases, with 10 bases left between them. The CDR3 extends over 15 amino acids.

Only one count was recorded for this clone. This chain connects TRBV7-3 to TRBJ2-1; a possible D gene is TRBD2 (5 bases). Trimming left V 2 bases short and J 1 base short, with 9 bases between. Germline CDR1 reads SGHTA; CDR2 reads FQGTGA. The CDR3 consists of 15 residues. CDR3 in amino acids: CASSLGRGSYNEQFF. In nucleotides, the CDR3 is TGTGCCAGCAGCTTAGGCCGGGGTTCCTACAATGAGCAGTTCTTC.

The chain is built from TRBV7-3 and TRBJ2-1; 9 positions agree with TRBD2. CDR1 and CDR2 (germline): SGHTA, FQGTGA. There are 14 residues in the CDR3. J gave up 5 bases and V 5 bases, and 4 bases lay outside the gene matches. The CDR3 is CASSPRTSDNEQFF. DNA of the CDR3: TGTGCCAGCAGCCCGCGGACTAGCGACAATGAGCAGTTCTTC. Complete variable domain (other parts from reference TRBV7-3 and TRBJ2-1): GAGVSQTPSNKVTEKGKYVELRCDPISGHTALYWYRQSLGQGPEFLIYFQGTGAADDSGLPNDRFFAVRPEGSVSTLKIQRTERGDSAVYLCASSPRTSDNEQFFGPGTRLTVL.

V and J are TRBV10-3 and TRBJ2-5; D unresolved. The germline gives CDR1 ENHRY, CDR2 SYGVKD. Trimming cost V 8 bases and J 5 bases, with 9 bases left between them. The CDR3 runs to 11 residues. The CDR3 loop reads CAIGGWETQYF. In DNA, the CDR3 is TGTGCCATCGGCGGCTGGGAGACCCAGTACTTC.

DNA for the CDR3: TGTGCCAGCAGTGAAACAGAGGAGGCATATGAGCAGTTCTTC. It specifies CASSETEEAYEQFF. V usage is TRBV6-4 and J usage is TRBJ2-1; tentatively, D is TRBD2 (5 bases). Trimming took 3 bases from V and 8 from J, leaving 14 bases between them. The CDR3 sequence is 14 residues long. Germline V lookup: CDR1 MRHNA, CDR2 SNTAGT.

V usage is TRBV6-1 and J usage is TRBJ1-1; 7 bases fit TRBD1. The CDR3 has 14 amino acids. From germline, CDR1 is MNHNS and CDR2 SASEGT. Unmatched junction bases numbered 11, after V lost 6 bases and J lost 7 bases. The CDR3 spells CASSETGRWVEAFF. CDR3 DNA: TGTGCCAGCAGCGAGACAGGGAGGTGGGTTGAAGCTTTCTTT.

The chain employs TRBV19 and TRBJ1-5; D might be TRBD1 (5 bases). This CDR3 contains 16 residues. CDR1 and CDR2 (germline): LNHDA, SQIVND (reference sequence). Trimming removed 3 bases at V and 0 bases at J, with 12 bases between. As DNA, the CDR3 is TGTGCCAGTAGTATCCTGACAGTACCTAGCAATCAGCCCCAGCATTTT. Translating gives CASSILTVPSNQPQHF.

This clone was found a few times. In DNA form, the CDR3 reads TGCGCCAGTAGGTCAGGGATGGGAAACATTCAGTACTTC. The encoded protein is CASRSGMGNIQYF. The rearrangement joins TRBV10-2 to TRBJ2-4; TRBD1 is a possible D gene (5 bases). The CDR3 length is 13 residues. CDR1 is WSHSY and CDR2 is SAAADI in the germline V gene. V was pared by 9 bases and J by 6 bases, with 15 bases between.

The chain couples TRBV25-1 to TRBJ2-3; D is undetermined. Looked up from germline, CDR1 is MGHDK and CDR2 is SYGVNS. The V end lost 4 bases, the J end lost 4 bases, and 9 bases lay between the germline ends. The length of the CDR3 is 13 residues. CDR3 DNA sequence: TGTGCCAGCAGTGTCGGGTTTCCAGATACGCAGTATTTT. It translates to CASSVGFPDTQYF.

The V call is TRBV7-9, the J call TRBJ2-1; TRBD1 aligns across 8 bases. The V gene end was trimmed by 5 bases and the J gene end by 8 bases; junction bases not matched to a gene: 8. The CDR3 totals 14 residues. Germline V CDR1 and CDR2: SEHNR, FQNEAQ (reference sequence). CDR3 region: CASSPGQGAYEQFF. DNA for the CDR3: TGTGCCAGCAGCCCAGGTCAGGGGGCTTATGAGCAGTTCTTC.

This sequence joins TRBV5-1 and TRBJ2-1; 13 bases are shared with TRBD2. CDR1 and CDR2 (germline): SGHRS, YFSETQ. The V gene end was trimmed by 4 bases and the J gene end by 7 bases; junction bases not matched to a gene: 2. The CDR3 is 14 residues long. CDR3 region: CASSGLAGVNEQFF. In nucleotides, the CDR3 is TGCGCCAGCAGCGGACTAGCGGGAGTTAATGAGCAGTTCTTC.